The next 5 T cell receptor beta chains were all read from a single sample in a study of shared clonotypes between healthy human individuals. The assay was immunoSEQ multiplex PCR, and TCRdb's table has in-frame clones only and misses some. This table holds some 500,000 clones, more than 70% found once. Input material: PBMCs. These receptor sequences come from a woman aged 35 to 49 in good health. Some clones in this sample may be carry-over from other donors' samples.

V is TRBV28 and J is TRBJ1-5; 11 bases agree with TRBD1. From germline, CDR1 is MDHEN and CDR2 SYDVKM. This CDR3 has 19 residues. V gave up 5 bases and J gave up 2 bases; unmatched junction bases: 14. Here the CDR3 DNA reads TGTGCCAGCAGTACCCCCAGGGACAGGGGGACGTTTGGCAATCAGCCCCAGCATTTT. Translated: CASSTPRDRGTFGNQPQHF.

This clone occurred many times. The CDR3 loop reads CASSLAGGIRNEQFF. The CDR3 DNA reads TGTGCCAGCAGCTTAGCGGGAGGGATTAGGAATGAGCAGTTCTTC. The chain has TRBV21-1 and TRBJ2-1; the table's D call, TRBD2, was not checked against the DNA. TRBV21-1 is a pseudogene locus. This CDR3 spans 15 amino acids.

The chain links TRBV6-1 to TRBJ1-5, with D unclear. Germline loops: CDR1 MNHNS, CDR2 SASEGT. This CDR3 region has 13 residues. V was shortened by 3 bases and J by 4 bases, with 7 bases between the two germline ends. The CDR3: CASSDFGNQPQHF. The CDR3 DNA sequence: TGTGCCAGCAGTGATTTTGGTAATCAGCCCCAGCATTTT.

The J gene is TRBJ2-6, the V gene TRBV13, with 9 bases aligning to TRBD1. The V gene's germline CDR1 is PRHDT and CDR2 FYEKMQ (reference sequence). The length of the CDR3 is 16 residues. With 5 bases clipped from V and 3 bases from J, the junction kept 5 bases outside the gene matches. In DNA form, the CDR3 reads TGTGCCAGCAGCCCCGGACAGGGGTTTGGGGCCAACGTCCTGACTTTC. This sequence encodes CASSPGQGFGANVLTF.

J is TRBJ2-7 and V is TRBV7-2, with TRBD2 matching over 12 bases. The tail of the sequence fits TRBJ2-1 better, so the J call may be wrong. CDR1 and CDR2 (germline): SGHTA, FQGNSA. The CDR3 contains 16 residues. The CDR3 loop is CASSFVGLAGYNEQFF. In nucleotides, the CDR3 is TGTGCCAGCAGCTTTGTGGGACTAGCGGGTTACAATGAGCAGTTCTTC.